These 10 T cell receptor beta chains share one sample of origin, sequenced in a study of response to subunit inactivated influenza vaccine. TCRdb passed the RT-PCR reads through MiXCR, listing each CDR3 protein once. The sample shows some 640,000 distinct CDR3 sequences, about 15% of them seen only once. The sample was PBMCs from blood, taken 14 to 15 days before vaccination. These receptors came from a man in his forties or fifties who received an inactivated influenza vaccine.

Many counts were recorded for this clonotype. This rearrangement joins TRBV6-1 to TRBJ2-2, with D perhaps TRBD1 (6 bases). CDR3 length: 14 amino acids. V lost 7 bases, J lost 1 base, and 10 bases lay in between. CDR1 is MNHNS and CDR2 is SASEGT in the germline V gene. The CDR3 nucleotides are TGTGCCAGCACCCCGGACAGGAACACCGGGGAGCTGTTTTTT. It is translated as CASTPDRNTGELFF.

This clonotype has more than one count but fewer than ten. This chain links TRBV9 with TRBJ2-1, with 9 positions matching TRBD2. The CDR3 extends over 17 amino acids. Germline-derived CDR1 and CDR2 are SGDLS and YYNGEE. V lost 3 bases, J lost 7 bases, and 14 bases stayed unmatched. Here the CDR3 reads CASSAWTVSGGYNEQFF. CDR3 DNA sequence: TGTGCCAGCAGCGCCTGGACAGTAAGCGGGGGGTATAATGAGCAGTTCTTC. The full variable domain, completed using reference TRBV9 and TRBJ2-1, is DSGVTQTPKHLITATGQRVTLRCSPRSGDLSVYWYQQSLDQGLQFLIQYYNGEERAKGNILERFSAQQFPDLHSELNLSSLELGDSALYFCASSAWTVSGGYNEQFFGPGTRLTVL.

The DNA for the CDR3 is TGCAGTGCTAGAGATCAGGGCCGCTCTGGAGAGCAGTTCTTC. It is translated as CSARDQGRSGEQFF. The J gene is TRBJ2-1, the V gene TRBV20-1, with D possibly TRBD1 on 5 matching bases. V was shortened by 0 bases and J by 10 bases, with 16 bases between the two germline ends. The CDR3 length is 14 residues. Germline V gene sequence: CDR1 DFQATT, CDR2 SNEGSKA (reference sequence).

The V and J genes are TRBV5-4 and TRBJ2-1; 14 nucleotides agree with TRBD2. Germline V CDR1 and CDR2: SGHNT, YYREEE (reference sequence). The length of the CDR3 is 16 residues. The ends lost 10 bases at V and 7 bases at J; junction bases unmatched: 13. Here the CDR3 DNA reads TGTGCCGCGGGGACTAGCGGGAGAAGTTTGGAAAATGAGCAGTTCTTC. The encoded protein is CAAGTSGRSLENEQFF.

This clonotype was seen a few times. J is TRBJ2-5 and V is TRBV7-6; D possibly corresponds to TRBD1 (5 bases). V gave up 1 base and J gave up 2 bases, with 8 bases separating them. The length of the CDR3 is 14 residues. Germline CDR1 SGHVS, CDR2 FNYEAQ. CDR3 in DNA: TGTGCCAGCAGCTTAGATGACAGACAAGAGACCCAGTACTTC. Translating gives CASSLDDRQETQYF.

V is TRBV4-3 and J is TRBJ2-7; D possibly uses TRBD1 or TRBD2 (5 bases each). This CDR3 has 16 amino acids. V lost 0 bases and J 2 bases, leaving 14 bases between the germline ends. CDR1 LGHNA and CDR2 YSLEER come from the germline V gene. CDR3 coding DNA: TGCGCCAGCAGCCAAGATCCAGGGACGGTCGCCTACGAGCAGTACTTC. It specifies CASSQDPGTVAYEQYF.

This chain uses TRBV20-1 with TRBJ1-5; D may be TRBD1 (6 bases). Germline V lookup: CDR1 DFQATT, CDR2 SNEGSKA (reference sequence). V was cut by 0 bases and J by 5 bases, with 11 bases left in between. The CDR3 length is 14 residues. Here the CDR3 reads CSARDQGPDQPQHF. The CDR3 DNA reads TGCAGTGCTAGAGACCAGGGGCCCGATCAGCCCCAGCATTTT.

This clonotype was seen a handful of times. The rearrangement joins TRBV2 to TRBJ2-7; D uncertain. CDR3 length: 15 residues. Looked up from germline, CDR1 is SNHLY and CDR2 is FYNNEI. V was clipped by 1 base and J by 0 bases, with 10 bases between them. CDR3 region: CASSEGLVSSYEQYF. For the CDR3, the DNA is TGTGCCAGCAGTGAAGGGCTAGTGAGCTCCTACGAGCAGTACTTC.

This clonotype was counted a few times. CDR3 residues: CASKPGGREKLFF. Here the CDR3 DNA reads TGTGCCAGCAAGCCAGGGGGCAGGGAAAAACTGTTTTTT. The genes are TRBV6-1 and TRBJ1-4; 8 nucleotides align to TRBD1. The CDR3 extends over 13 amino acids. Per the germline V gene, CDR1 is MNHNS and CDR2 is SASEGT. Unmatched junction bases numbered 6, after V lost 7 bases and J lost 8 bases.

This clonotype was counted between two and nine times. V gene TRBV28 combines with J gene TRBJ2-2; D is uncertain. The CDR3 is 14 residues long. The V gene lost 3 bases and the J gene lost 9 bases, with 14 bases spanning the gap. CDR1 is MDHEN, CDR2 SYDVKM, per germline. CDR3: CASSFGLGSRELFF. Here the CDR3 DNA reads TGTGCCAGCAGTTTCGGTTTAGGTTCTAGGGAGCTGTTTTTT.